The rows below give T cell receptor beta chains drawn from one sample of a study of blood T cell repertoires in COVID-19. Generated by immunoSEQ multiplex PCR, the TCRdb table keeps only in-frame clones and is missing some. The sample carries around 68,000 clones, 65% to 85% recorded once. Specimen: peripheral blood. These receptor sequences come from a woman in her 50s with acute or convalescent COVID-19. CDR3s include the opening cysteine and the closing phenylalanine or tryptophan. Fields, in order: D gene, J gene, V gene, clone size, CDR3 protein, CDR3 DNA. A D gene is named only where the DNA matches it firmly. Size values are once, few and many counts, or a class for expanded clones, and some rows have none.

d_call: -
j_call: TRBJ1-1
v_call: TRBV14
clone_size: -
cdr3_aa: CASSQNPFWARPNTEAFF
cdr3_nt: TGTGCCAGCAGTCAAAACCCTTTCTGGGCGAGACCGAACACTGAAGCTTTCTTT

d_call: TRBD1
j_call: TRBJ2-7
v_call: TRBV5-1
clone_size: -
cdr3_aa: CASSIPGQVHEQYF
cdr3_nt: TGCGCCAGCAGCATACCCGGACAGGTCCACGAGCAGTACTTC

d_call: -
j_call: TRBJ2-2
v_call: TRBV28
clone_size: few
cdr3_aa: CASSLGQNTGELFF
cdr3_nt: TGTGCCAGCAGTCTAGGACAGAACACCGGGGAGCTGTTTTTT

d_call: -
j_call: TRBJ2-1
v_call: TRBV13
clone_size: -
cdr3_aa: CASSRTNNEQFF
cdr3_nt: TGTGCCAGCAGCCGGACTAACAATGAGCAGTTCTTC

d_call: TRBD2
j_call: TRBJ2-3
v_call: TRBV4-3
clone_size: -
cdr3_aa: CASSQDRREGQGDTQYF
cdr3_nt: TGCGCCAGCAGCCAAGATCGACGGGAGGGCCAGGGAGATACGCAGTATTTT

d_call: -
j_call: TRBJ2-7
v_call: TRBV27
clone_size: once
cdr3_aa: CASSLLGGDEQYF
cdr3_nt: TGTGCCAGCAGTTTATTGGGAGGAGACGAGCAGTACTTC

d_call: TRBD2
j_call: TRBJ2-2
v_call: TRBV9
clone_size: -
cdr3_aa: CASGPGGSTPGELFF
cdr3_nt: TGTGCCAGCGGTCCGGGCGGGAGTACACCCGGGGAGCTGTTTTTT

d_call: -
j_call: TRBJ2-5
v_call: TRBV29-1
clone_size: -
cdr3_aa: CSVDRGFQETQYF
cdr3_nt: TGCAGCGTTGACAGGGGCTTCCAAGAGACCCAGTACTTC

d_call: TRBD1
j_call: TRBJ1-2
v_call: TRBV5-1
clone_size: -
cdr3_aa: CASSLETGSLGYTF
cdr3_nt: TGCGCCAGCAGCTTGGAGACAGGGTCTTTAGGCTACACCTTC

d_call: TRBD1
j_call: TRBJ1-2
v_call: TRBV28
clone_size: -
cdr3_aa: CASSPSDRDGYGYTF
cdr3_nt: TGTGCCAGCAGTCCGTCGGACAGGGACGGCTATGGCTACACCTTC

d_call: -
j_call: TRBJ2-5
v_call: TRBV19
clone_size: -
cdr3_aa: CASSAGLQETQYF
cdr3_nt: TGTGCCAGTAGTGCGGGACTTCAAGAGACCCAGTACTTC

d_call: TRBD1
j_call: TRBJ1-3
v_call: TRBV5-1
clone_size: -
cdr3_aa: CASSASGTGRPSGNTIYF
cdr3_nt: TGCGCCAGCAGCGCCTCCGGGACAGGGAGACCCTCTGGAAACACCATATATTTT

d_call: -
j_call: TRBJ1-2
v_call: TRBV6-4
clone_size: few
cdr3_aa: CASRLDSQTANYGYTF
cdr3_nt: TGTGCCAGCAGATTGGACAGCCAGACAGCTAACTATGGCTACACCTTC

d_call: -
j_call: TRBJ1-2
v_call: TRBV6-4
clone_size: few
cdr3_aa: CASSDPQAGYTF
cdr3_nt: TGTGCCAGCAGTGACCCTCAAGCTGGCTACACCTTC

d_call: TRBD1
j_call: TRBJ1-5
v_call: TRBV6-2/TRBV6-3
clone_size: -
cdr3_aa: CASSYYRGDQPQHF
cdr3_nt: TGTGCCAGCAGTTACTACAGGGGAGATCAGCCCCAGCATTTT

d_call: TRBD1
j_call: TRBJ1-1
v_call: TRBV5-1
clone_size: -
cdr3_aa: CASSRQGGSEGTEAFF
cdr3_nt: TGCGCCAGCAGCCGCCAGGGGGGCTCCGAAGGCACTGAAGCTTTCTTT

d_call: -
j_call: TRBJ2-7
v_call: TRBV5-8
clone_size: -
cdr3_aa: CASSFWGLGEQYF
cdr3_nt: TGTGCCAGCAGCTTTTGGGGCCTCGGCGAGCAGTACTTC

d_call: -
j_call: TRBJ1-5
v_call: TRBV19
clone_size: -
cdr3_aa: CASSVGQSRRDQPQHF
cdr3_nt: TGTGCCAGTAGTGTCGGACAGTCCAGAAGAGATCAGCCCCAGCATTTT

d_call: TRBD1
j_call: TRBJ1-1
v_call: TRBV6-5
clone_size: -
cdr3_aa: CASSPTGGNTEAFF
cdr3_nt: TGTGCCAGCAGCCCGACAGGGGGGAACACTGAAGCTTTCTTT

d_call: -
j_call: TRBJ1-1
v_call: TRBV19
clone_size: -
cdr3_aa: CASSPQPIHTGYTEAFF
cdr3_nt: TGTGCCAGTAGTCCACAGCCTATCCATACGGGGTACACTGAAGCTTTCTTT

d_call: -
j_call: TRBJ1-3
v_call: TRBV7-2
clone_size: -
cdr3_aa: CASAPGTGNTIYF
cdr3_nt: TGTGCCAGTGCCCCGGGAACTGGAAACACCATATATTTT

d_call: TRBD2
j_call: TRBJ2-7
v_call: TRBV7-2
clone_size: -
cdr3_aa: CASSLNGGGAYEQYF
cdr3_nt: TGTGCCAGCAGCTTAAACGGCGGGGGTGCCTACGAGCAGTACTTC

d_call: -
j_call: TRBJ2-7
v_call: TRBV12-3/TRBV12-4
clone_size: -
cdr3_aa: CASSLEALEQYF
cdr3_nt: TGTGCCAGCAGTTTAGAAGCGCTCGAGCAGTACTTC

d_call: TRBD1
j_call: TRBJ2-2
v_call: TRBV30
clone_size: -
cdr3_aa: CAWKGTGFGGELFF
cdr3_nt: TGTGCCTGGAAAGGGACAGGGTTCGGCGGGGAGCTGTTTTTT

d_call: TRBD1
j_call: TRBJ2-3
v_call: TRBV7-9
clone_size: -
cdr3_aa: CASSLVTGSDTQYF
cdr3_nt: TGTGCCAGCAGCTTAGTGACAGGGTCTGATACGCAGTATTTT

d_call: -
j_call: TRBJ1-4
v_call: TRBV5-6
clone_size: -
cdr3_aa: CASSLYRGGNEKLFF
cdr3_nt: TGTGCCAGCAGCTTGTACCGGGGTGGTAATGAAAAACTGTTTTTT

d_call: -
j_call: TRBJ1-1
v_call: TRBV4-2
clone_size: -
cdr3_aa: CASSETQDTTMNTEAFF
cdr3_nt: TGTGCCAGCAGCGAAACCCAGGACACGACAATGAACACTGAAGCTTTCTTT

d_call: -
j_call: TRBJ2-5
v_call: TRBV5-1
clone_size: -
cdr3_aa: CASSPLTGETQYF
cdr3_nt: TGCGCCAGCAGCCCTCTAACCGGGGAGACCCAGTACTTC

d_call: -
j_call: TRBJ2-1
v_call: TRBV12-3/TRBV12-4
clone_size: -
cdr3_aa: CASASVLYNEQFF
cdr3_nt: TGTGCCAGCGCTTCTGTACTGTACAATGAGCAGTTCTTC

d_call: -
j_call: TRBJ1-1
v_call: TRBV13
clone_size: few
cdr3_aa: CASSLVREAFF
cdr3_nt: TGTGCCAGCAGCTTAGTCCGTGAAGCTTTCTTT

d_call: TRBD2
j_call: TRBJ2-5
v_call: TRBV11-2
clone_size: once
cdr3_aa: CASSRLAGGETQYF
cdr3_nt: TGTGCCAGCAGCCGACTAGCGGGAGGAGAGACCCAGTACTTC

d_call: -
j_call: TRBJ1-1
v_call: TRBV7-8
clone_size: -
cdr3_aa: CASSLYRDNTEAFF
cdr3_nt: TGTGCCAGCAGCTTATATCGGGATAACACTGAAGCTTTCTTT

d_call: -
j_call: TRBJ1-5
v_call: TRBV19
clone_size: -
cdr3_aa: CASSIELIRPINSNQPQHF
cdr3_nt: TGTGCCAGTAGTATAGAATTGATTCGCCCTATAAATAGCAATCAGCCCCAGCATTTT

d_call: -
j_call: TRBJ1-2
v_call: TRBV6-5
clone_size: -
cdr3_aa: CASSYGSAGGYTF
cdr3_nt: TGTGCCAGCAGTTATGGCTCAGCGGGTGGCTACACCTTC

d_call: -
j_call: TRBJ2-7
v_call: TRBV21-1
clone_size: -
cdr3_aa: CASRQGLYEQYF
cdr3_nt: TGTGCCAGCCGACAGGGCCTGTACGAGCAGTACTTC

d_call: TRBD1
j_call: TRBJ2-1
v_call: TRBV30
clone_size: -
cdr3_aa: CAWSSTGGFGYGNEQFF
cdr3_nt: TGTGCCTGGAGTTCAACAGGGGGCTTCGGGTATGGCAATGAGCAGTTCTTC

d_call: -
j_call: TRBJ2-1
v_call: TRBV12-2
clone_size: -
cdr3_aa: CASRSLVGGCNEQFF
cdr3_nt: TGTGCAAGTCGTTCCCTAGTGGGCGGGTGTAATGAGCAGTTCTTC

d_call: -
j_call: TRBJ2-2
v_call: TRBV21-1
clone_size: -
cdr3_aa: CASTRRRQGTGELFF
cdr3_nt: TGTGCCAGCACCAGACGGAGGCAGGGGACCGGGGAGCTGTTTTTT

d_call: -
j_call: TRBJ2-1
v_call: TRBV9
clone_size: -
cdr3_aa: CASSAPSAGEQFF
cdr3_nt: TGTGCCAGCAGCGCCCCTAGCGCCGGTGAGCAGTTCTTC

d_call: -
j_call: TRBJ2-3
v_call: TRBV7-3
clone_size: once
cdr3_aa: CASSSGQSDTQYF
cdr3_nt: TGTGCCAGCAGCTCAGGACAGAGCGATACGCAGTATTTT

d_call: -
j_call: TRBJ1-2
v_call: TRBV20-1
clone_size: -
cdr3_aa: CSAKQGHGYTF
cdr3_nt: TGCAGTGCTAAACAGGGACATGGCTACACCTTC

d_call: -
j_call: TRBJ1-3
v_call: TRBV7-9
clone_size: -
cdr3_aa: CALGWQGNTIYF
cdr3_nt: TGTGCCCTCGGGTGGCAAGGAAACACCATATATTTT

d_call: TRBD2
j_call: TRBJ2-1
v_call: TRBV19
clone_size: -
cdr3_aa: CASRRLGTSGNEQFF
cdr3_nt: TGTGCCAGTAGACGTCTGGGGACTAGCGGAAATGAGCAGTTCTTC

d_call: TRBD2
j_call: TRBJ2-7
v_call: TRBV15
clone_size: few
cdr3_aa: CATSRGGGRAYEQYF
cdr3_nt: TGTGCCACCAGCAGAGGGGGCGGGAGGGCCTACGAGCAGTACTTC

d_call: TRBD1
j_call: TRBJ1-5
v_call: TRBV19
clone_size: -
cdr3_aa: CASGTGTAGNQPQHF
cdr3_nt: TGTGCCAGTGGGACCGGGACAGCAGGCAATCAGCCCCAGCATTTT

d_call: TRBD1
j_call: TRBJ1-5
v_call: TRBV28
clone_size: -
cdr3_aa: CASSNPGGYQPQHF
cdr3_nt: TGTGCCAGCAGCAATCCAGGGGGCTATCAGCCCCAGCATTTT

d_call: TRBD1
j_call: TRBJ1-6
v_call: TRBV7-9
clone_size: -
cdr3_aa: CASSSQTGTEPLHF
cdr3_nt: TGTGCCAGCAGCTCACAGACAGGGACTGAGCCCCTCCACTTT

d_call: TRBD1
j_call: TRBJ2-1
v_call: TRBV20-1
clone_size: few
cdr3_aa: CSAWTGNEQFF
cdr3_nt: TGCAGTGCGTGGACAGGCAATGAGCAGTTCTTC